The next 19 T cell receptor beta chains were all read from a single sample in a study of chemoradiotherapy in HPV16-positive cancers (dated by TCRdb to the early 2020s). Library creation used the immunoSEQ multiplex PCR assay. The table comes from immuneACCESS by way of TCRdb, which keeps in-frame sequences with V and J called. Part of the clones is missing from these tables; in studies checked, under half for an unresolved V gene and the rest for unknown reasons. Within this sample are 15,000 to 20,000 clones, with 75% to 90% of them counted one time only. The ten largest clones capture around 3.6% of the sample. The specimen comprised blood, sampled from a patient who underwent chemoradiotherapy. Source of these receptors: a human donor with HPV-associated anogenital cancer.

This chain joins TRBV6-1 and TRBJ2-7, with 12 positions matching TRBD1. Looked up from germline, CDR1 is MNHNS and CDR2 is SASEGT. The ends lost 2 bases at V and 4 bases at J; junction bases unmatched: 3. This CDR3 is built from 15 residues. In DNA, the CDR3 is TGTGCCAGCAGTGAACCGGGACAGGGGGCTTACGAGCAGTACTTC. Translation gives CASSEPGQGAYEQYF.

The chain has TRBV19 and TRBJ1-2; D ambiguous. Trimming shortened V by 3 bases and J by 4 bases, and 9 bases separated the two germline ends. The CDR3 is made up of 13 amino acids. Germline V gene data show CDR1 as LNHDA and CDR2 as SQIVND (reference sequence). In nucleotides, the CDR3 is TGTGCCAGTAGTATGAAGGGATCCTATGGCTACACCTTC. Protein sequence: CASSMKGSYGYTF. The entire variable domain, with the rest obtained from reference TRBV19 and TRBJ1-2, is as follows: DGGITQSPKYLFRKEGQNVTLSCEQNLNHDAMYWYRQDPGQGLRLIYYSQIVNDFQKGDIAEGYSVSREKKESFPLTVTSAQKNPTAFYLCASSMKGSYGYTFGSGTRLTVV.

The chain employs TRBV19 and TRBJ1-2; no clear D gene. The CDR3 has 13 amino acids. Germline V gene lookup returns CDR1 LNHDA and CDR2 SQIVND (reference sequence). The V end was cut by 3 bases, the J end by 5 bases, with 10 bases between. The CDR3 sequence is CASSMTGEYGYTF. CDR3 DNA: TGTGCCAGTAGTATGACGGGCGAGTATGGCTACACCTTC. Combining the CDR3 with reference TRBV19 and TRBJ1-2 gives the whole variable domain DGGITQSPKYLFRKEGQNVTLSCEQNLNHDAMYWYRQDPGQGLRLIYYSQIVNDFQKGDIAEGYSVSREKKESFPLTVTSAQKNPTAFYLCASSMTGEYGYTFGSGTRLTVV.

The chain joins TRBV19 to TRBJ1-6; D might be TRBD1 (5 bases). The CDR3 is 15 residues long. The V end lost 6 bases, the J end lost 7 bases, and 16 bases lay between the germline ends. Looked up from germline, CDR1 is LNHDA and CDR2 is SQIVND (reference sequence). The CDR3 sequence: CASRGAAGRNSPLHF. The CDR3 DNA is TGTGCCAGTAGGGGAGCAGCAGGGCGCAATTCACCCCTCCACTTT.

The chain has TRBV11-2 and TRBJ2-6, with D maybe TRBD2 (6 bases). CDR3 length: 18 residues. V shed 5 bases and J shed 0 bases, with 17 bases lying between them. CDR1 is SGHAT, CDR2 FQNNGV, per germline. CDR3 residues: CASSGGASPDSGANVLTF. Written as DNA, the CDR3 is TGTGCCAGCAGCGGAGGGGCTAGCCCCGACTCTGGGGCCAACGTCCTGACTTTC.

V gene TRBV7-3 combines with J gene TRBJ2-2, with TRBD2 identical over 8 bases. The CDR3 totals 14 residues. The V and J ends lost 5 bases and 6 bases, in that order; junction bases with no gene match: 5. Germline CDR1 SGHTA, CDR2 FQGTGA. CDR3 bases: TGTGCCAGCAGCGCCGCGGGGGGCTCCGGGGAGCTGTTTTTT. It yields the protein CASSAAGGSGELFF.

V and J are TRBV10-3 and TRBJ1-6, with TRBD1 matching 7 bases. V lost 4 bases, J lost 7 bases, and 4 bases stayed unmatched. Per the germline V gene, CDR1 is ENHRY and CDR2 is SYGVKD. The CDR3 covers 14 residues. This CDR3 reads CAISAGGQNSPLHF. The DNA of the CDR3 is TGTGCCATCAGTGCGGGGGGACAGAATTCACCCCTCCACTTT.

The chain combines TRBV4-3 with TRBJ2-5; 12 bases align to TRBD2. CDR1 and CDR2 (germline): LGHNA, YSLEER. V lost 0 bases to trimming and J lost 2 bases; unmatched junction nucleotides: 7. The CDR3 runs 18 residues. DNA of the CDR3: TGCGCCAGCAGCCAAGATACACTAGCGGGGGGCCAGCAAGAGACCCAGTACTTC. Translated: CASSQDTLAGGQQETQYF.

V and J are TRBV6-1 and TRBJ1-1, with TRBD1 matching 12 bases. The CDR3 spans 14 residues. Germline CDR1 reads MNHNS; CDR2 reads SASEGT. V lost 6 bases, J lost 11 bases, and 10 bases stayed unmatched. In DNA, the CDR3 is TGTGCCAGCAGCGGGGACAGGGGGCTTTCGGCCGCTTTCTTT. Protein: CASSGDRGLSAAFF.

The chain combines TRBV18 with TRBJ1-4, with a weak D call TRBD1 (5 bases). This CDR3 contains 13 residues. Germline CDR1 reads KGHSH; CDR2 reads LQKENI. Trimming took off 8 bases at V and 7 bases at J, with 14 bases between the two ends. This chain's CDR3 is CASHGQGAEKLFF. The CDR3 DNA sequence: TGTGCCAGCCACGGCCAGGGTGCTGAAAAACTGTTTTTT.

The chain recombines TRBV5-5 with TRBJ2-3; D gene unclear. Germline CDR1 SGHKS, CDR2 YYEKEE (reference sequence). The CDR3 runs 14 residues. V was trimmed by 0 bases and J by 5 bases, leaving 10 bases between them. DNA of the CDR3: TGTGCCAGCAGCTTGGCCCCCCCCTTAGATACGCAGTATTTT. Translating it yields CASSLAPPLDTQYF.

The rearrangement uses TRBV7-9 and TRBJ2-7; 7 bases are a match to TRBD1. Germline V gives CDR1 SEHNR, CDR2 FQNEAQ (reference sequence). This CDR3 is built from 15 residues. V shed 6 bases, J shed 3 bases, and the junction held 11 bases outside the gene matches. The CDR3 DNA reads TGTGCCAGCAGTCTTCGACAGGGCCCGGGCTACGAGCAGTACTTC. Translating gives CASSLRQGPGYEQYF.

This clone was seen just once. The chain employs TRBV7-2 and TRBJ1-1, with D possibly TRBD1 on 6 matching bases. Looked up from germline, CDR1 is SGHTA and CDR2 is FQGNSA. CDR3 length: 16 amino acids. With 5 bases removed from V and 1 base from J, the gap between germline ends came to 17 bases. CDR3 nucleotide sequence: TGTGCCAGCAGCGCAGGGGCCCACGGGGGGAACACTGAAGCTTTCTTT. It is translated as CASSAGAHGGNTEAFF.

The genes are TRBV28 and TRBJ1-5; unclear D gene. The CDR3 extends over 14 amino acids. Germline loops: CDR1 MDHEN, CDR2 SYDVKM. With 4 bases removed from V and 4 bases from J, the gap between germline ends came to 11 bases. CDR3 nucleotides: TGTGCCAGCAGTTCGGACGGAATTAATCAGCCCCAGCATTTT. It codes for CASSSDGINQPQHF.

The V gene is TRBV27, the J gene TRBJ1-2; 7 bases map to TRBD1. This CDR3 has 12 amino acids. The ends lost 5 bases at V and 8 bases at J; junction bases unmatched: 5. CDR1 and CDR2 from the germline V gene are MNHEY and SMNVEV (reference sequence). The DNA for the CDR3 is TGTGCCAGCAGTACAGGGGCTGGGGGCTACACCTTC. Protein: CASSTGAGGYTF.

The sample holds one count of this clone. The rearrangement uses TRBV7-2 and TRBJ1-2, with D perhaps TRBD1 (5 bases). CDR3 length equals 14 residues. Trimming pared 6 bases from V and 2 bases from J, leaving 13 bases between. Germline V gene lookup returns CDR1 SGHTA and CDR2 FQGNSA. CDR3 residues: CASRRDSLNYGYTF. CDR3 DNA sequence: TGTGCCAGCAGACGTGACAGCTTAAACTATGGCTACACCTTC.

The chain combines TRBV5-6 with TRBJ1-2, with D hard to call. Trimming removed 4 bases at V and 9 bases at J, with 16 bases between. From germline, CDR1 is SGHDT and CDR2 YYEEEE. This CDR3 spans 13 amino acids. CDR3 in DNA: TGTGCCAGCAGCCTTCGGGAGCGCTTGAGCTACACCTTC. It encodes CASSLRERLSYTF.

V gene TRBV19 combines with J gene TRBJ1-2; possibly TRBD1 for D (6 bases). Germline-derived CDR1 and CDR2 are LNHDA and SQIVND (reference sequence). The ends were cut back, 6 bases at V and 7 bases at J, with 18 bases in the middle. The CDR3 has 14 residues. For the CDR3, the DNA is TGTGCCAGTAGGACGACAGGCTCCAATCGTGGCTACACCTTC. Protein sequence: CASRTTGSNRGYTF.

The genes are TRBV7-8 and TRBJ1-2; D unresolved. Germline-derived CDR1 and CDR2 are SGHVS and FQNEAQ. CDR3 size: 15 residues. Trimming pared 5 bases from V and 2 bases from J, leaving 15 bases between. CDR3 in amino acids: CASSASRRENYGYTF. DNA for the CDR3: TGTGCCAGCAGCGCAAGCAGGAGGGAAAACTATGGCTACACCTTC.